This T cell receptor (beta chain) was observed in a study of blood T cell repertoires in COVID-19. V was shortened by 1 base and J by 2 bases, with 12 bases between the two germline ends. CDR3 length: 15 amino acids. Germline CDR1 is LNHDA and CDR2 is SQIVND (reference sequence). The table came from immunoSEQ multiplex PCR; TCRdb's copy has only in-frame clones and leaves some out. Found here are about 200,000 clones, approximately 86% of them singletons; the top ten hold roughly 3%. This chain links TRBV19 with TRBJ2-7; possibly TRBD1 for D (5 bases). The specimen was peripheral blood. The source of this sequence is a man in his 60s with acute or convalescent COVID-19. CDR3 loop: CASSIGPGRTYEQYF. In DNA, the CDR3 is TGTGCCAGTAGTATAGGGCCAGGGCGAACCTACGAGCAGTACTTC.